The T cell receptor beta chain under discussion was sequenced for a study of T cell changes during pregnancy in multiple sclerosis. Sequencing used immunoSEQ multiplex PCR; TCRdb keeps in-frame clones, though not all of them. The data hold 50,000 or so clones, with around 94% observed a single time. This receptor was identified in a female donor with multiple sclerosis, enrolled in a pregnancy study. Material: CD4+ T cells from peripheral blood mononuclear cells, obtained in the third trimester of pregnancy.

This CDR3 is CASSISGGDTQYF. The CDR3 bases are TGTGCCAGCAGCATTTCGGGGGGGGACACGCAGTATTTT. This rearrangement joins TRBV7-6 to TRBJ2-3; TRBD2 aligns across 8 bases. Germline values: CDR1 SGHVS, CDR2 FNYEAQ. This CDR3 has 13 amino acids. Losses at the gene ends were 5 bases for V and 9 bases for J; bases not matched to a gene: 7.